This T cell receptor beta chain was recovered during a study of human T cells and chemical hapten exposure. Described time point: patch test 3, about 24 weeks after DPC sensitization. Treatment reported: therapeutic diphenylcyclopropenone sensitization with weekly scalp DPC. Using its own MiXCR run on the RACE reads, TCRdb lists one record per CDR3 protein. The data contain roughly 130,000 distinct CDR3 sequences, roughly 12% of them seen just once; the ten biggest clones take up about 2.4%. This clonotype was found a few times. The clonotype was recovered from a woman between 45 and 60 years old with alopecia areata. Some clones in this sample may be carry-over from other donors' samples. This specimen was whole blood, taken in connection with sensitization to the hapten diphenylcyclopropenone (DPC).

CDR3 loop: CASTTGLGNEKLFF. The CDR3 DNA reads as TGTGCCAGCACAACAGGTTTAGGGAATGAAAAACTGTTTTTT. This chain joins TRBV6-6 and TRBJ1-4; D is possibly TRBD1 (5 bases). The CDR3 sequence is 14 residues long. Germline CDR1 reads MNHNY; CDR2 reads SVGAGI (reference sequence). Trimming took 7 bases from V and 5 from J, leaving 14 bases between them.